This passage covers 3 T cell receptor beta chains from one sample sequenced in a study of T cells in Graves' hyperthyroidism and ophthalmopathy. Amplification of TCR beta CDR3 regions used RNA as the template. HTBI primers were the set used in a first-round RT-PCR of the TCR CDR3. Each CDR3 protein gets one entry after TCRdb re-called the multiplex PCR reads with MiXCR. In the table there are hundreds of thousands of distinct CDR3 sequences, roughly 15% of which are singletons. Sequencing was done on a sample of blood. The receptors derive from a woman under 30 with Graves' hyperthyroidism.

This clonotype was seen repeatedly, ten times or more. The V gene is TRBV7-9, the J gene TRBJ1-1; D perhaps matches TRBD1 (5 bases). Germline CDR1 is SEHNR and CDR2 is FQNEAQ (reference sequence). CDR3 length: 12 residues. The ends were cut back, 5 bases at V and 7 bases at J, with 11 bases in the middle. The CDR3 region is CASSPGYGEAFF. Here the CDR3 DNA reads TGTGCCAGCAGCCCAGGGTACGGTGAAGCTTTCTTT.

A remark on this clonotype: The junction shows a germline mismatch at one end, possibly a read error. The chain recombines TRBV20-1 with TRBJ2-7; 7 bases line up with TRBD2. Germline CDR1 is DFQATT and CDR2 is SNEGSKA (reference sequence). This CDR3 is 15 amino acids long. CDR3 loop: CSARDRWREPYERYF. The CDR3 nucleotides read TGCAGTGCTAGAGATCGCTGGCGGGAGCCCTACGAGCGGTACTTC.

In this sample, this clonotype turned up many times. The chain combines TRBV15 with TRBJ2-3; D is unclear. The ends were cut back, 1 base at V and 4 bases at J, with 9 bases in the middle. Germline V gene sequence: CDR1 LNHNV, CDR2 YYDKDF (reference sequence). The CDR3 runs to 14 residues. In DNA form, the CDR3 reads TGTGCCACCAGCAGAGCACAGCCCGCAGATACGCAGTATTTT. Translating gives CATSRAQPADTQYF.